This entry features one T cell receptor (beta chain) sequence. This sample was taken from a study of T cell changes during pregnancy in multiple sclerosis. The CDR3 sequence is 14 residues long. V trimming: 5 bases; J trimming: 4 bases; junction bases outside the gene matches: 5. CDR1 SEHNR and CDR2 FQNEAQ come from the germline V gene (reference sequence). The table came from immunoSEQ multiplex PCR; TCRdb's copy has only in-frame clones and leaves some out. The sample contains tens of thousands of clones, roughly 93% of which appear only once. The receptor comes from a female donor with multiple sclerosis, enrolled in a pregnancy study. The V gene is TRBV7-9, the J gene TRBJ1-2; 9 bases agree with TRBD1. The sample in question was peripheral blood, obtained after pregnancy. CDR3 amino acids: CASSKTGGSYGYTF. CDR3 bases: TGTGCCAGCAGCAAAACAGGGGGCTCCTATGGCTACACCTTC.